A selection of T cell receptor beta chains follows, all from one sample in a study of beta chain features in type 1 diabetes. This table comes from immunoSEQ multiplex PCR, and its TCRdb copy is limited to in-frame clones, with some not included. The sample lists 400,000 to 500,000 clones, approximately 15% occurring once. Sequencing used naive CD4+ T cells from blood. These receptors were taken from a young man in good health. The CDR3 runs from the conserved cysteine through the conserved F or W. A D gene is named only where the DNA matches it firmly. Size values are once, few and many counts, or a class for expanded clones, and some rows have none.

D: TRBD2; J: TRBJ2-5; size: few; V: TRBV7-2; CDR3: CASSRSGYQETQYF; DNA: TGTGCCAGCAGCCGTAGCGGGTATCAAGAGACCCAGTACTTC
D: -; J: TRBJ2-1; size: -; V: TRBV5-6; CDR3: CASSRRRGLGVNEQFF; DNA: TGTGCCAGCAGCCGCAGGCGCGGCCTGGGAGTCAATGAGCAGTTCTTC
D: -; J: TRBJ1-2; size: few; V: TRBV30; CDR3: CAWSPGSGSRF; DNA: TGTGCCTGGAGTCCCGGCTCGGGGTCACGCTTC
D: -; J: TRBJ1-2; size: -; V: TRBV7-9; CDR3: CASSRASTGTDNYGYTF; DNA: TGTGCCAGCAGCAGAGCGTCCACAGGGACCGATAACTATGGCTACACCTTC
D: TRBD2; J: TRBJ2-6; size: few; V: TRBV30; CDR3: CAGRGRVAFSGANVLTF; DNA: TGTGCCGGGAGAGGGAGGGTAGCCTTCTCTGGGGCCAACGTCCTGACTTTC
D: -; J: TRBJ2-1; size: -; V: TRBV10-3; CDR3: CAISAIQGGSQFF; DNA: TGTGCCATCAGTGCCATACAGGGAGGGTCGCAGTTCTTC
D: -; J: TRBJ2-1; size: few; V: TRBV4-3; CDR3: CASSQDRIGEQFF; DNA: TGCGCCAGCAGCCAAGATAGGATAGGCGAGCAGTTCTTC
D: -; J: TRBJ2-1; size: few; V: TRBV11-3; CDR3: CASSGTSIYNEQFF; DNA: TGTGCCAGCAGCGGAACTAGCATATACAATGAGCAGTTCTTC
D: -; J: TRBJ2-5; size: -; V: TRBV25-1; CDR3: CASSERSFQETQYF; DNA: TGTGCCAGCAGTGAACGCAGCTTTCAAGAGACCCAGTACTTC
D: -; J: TRBJ2-5; size: -; V: TRBV11-2; CDR3: CASSLDSRGIGETQYF; DNA: TGTGCCAGCAGCTTAGATTCTCGGGGAATCGGGGAGACCCAGTACTTC
D: -; J: TRBJ2-6; size: few; V: TRBV5-4; CDR3: CASSPQSSGANVLTF; DNA: TGTGCCAGCAGCCCTCAGAGCTCTGGGGCCAACGTCCTGACTTTC
D: -; J: TRBJ1-1; size: few; V: TRBV28; CDR3: CASSFFQENTEAFF; DNA: TGTGCCAGCAGTTTTTTCCAAGAGAACACTGAAGCTTTCTTT
D: -; J: TRBJ1-2; size: -; V: TRBV20-1; CDR3: CSARVIDGYTF; DNA: TGCAGTGCTAGGGTCATTGATGGCTACACCTTC
D: -; J: TRBJ2-3; size: many; V: TRBV7-9; CDR3: CASSLSTDTQYF; DNA: TGTGCCAGCAGCTTGAGCACAGATACGCAGTATTTT
D: -; J: TRBJ2-7; size: -; V: TRBV2; CDR3: CASSARYEQYF; DNA: TGTGCCAGTAGTGCTCGGTACGAGCAGTACTTC
D: -; J: TRBJ2-5; size: few; V: TRBV25-1; CDR3: CASSEPPGTGRETQYF; DNA: TGTGCCAGCAGTGAACCCCCAGGGACGGGGCGCGAGACCCAGTACTTC
D: -; J: TRBJ2-1; size: -; V: TRBV9; CDR3: CASSVATRGNEQFF; DNA: TGTGCCAGCAGCGTAGCTACTAGGGGGAATGAGCAGTTCTTC
D: -; J: TRBJ2-7; size: -; V: TRBV9; CDR3: CASSVAGQPYEQYF; DNA: TGTGCCAGCAGCGTAGCGGGTCAGCCCTACGAGCAGTACTTC
D: -; J: TRBJ1-6; size: -; V: TRBV19; CDR3: CASSQGLDSPLHF; DNA: TGTGCCAGTAGCCAGGGGCTTGATTCACCCCTCCACTTT
D: -; J: TRBJ2-6; size: few; V: TRBV20-1; CDR3: CSARVGTVLTF; DNA: TGCAGTGCTAGAGTAGGCACCGTCCTGACTTTC
D: -; J: TRBJ1-4; size: few; V: TRBV29-1; CDR3: CSVGQGATNEKLFF; DNA: TGCAGCGTGGGTCAGGGTGCAACTAATGAAAAACTGTTTTTT
D: -; J: TRBJ2-1; size: -; V: TRBV18; CDR3: CASSPETLSHEQFF; DNA: TGTGCCAGCTCACCTGAAACATTAAGCCATGAGCAGTTCTTC
D: -; J: TRBJ2-3; size: -; V: TRBV15; CDR3: CATSRDAQYTQYF; DNA: TGTGCCACCAGCAGAGATGCGCAGTATACGCAGTATTTT
D: -; J: TRBJ2-1; size: -; V: TRBV6-5; CDR3: CASRRDPSHEQFF; DNA: TGTGCCAGCAGGCGGGACCCGTCTCATGAGCAGTTCTTC
D: -; J: TRBJ1-1; size: -; V: TRBV10-3; CDR3: CAISLRGIMNTEAFF; DNA: TGTGCCATCAGCCTTCGAGGTATTATGAACACTGAAGCTTTCTTT
D: TRBD1; J: TRBJ2-2; size: -; V: TRBV11-3; CDR3: CASSFLGTGTTGELFF; DNA: TGTGCCAGCAGCTTCCTCGGGACAGGGACCACCGGGGAGCTGTTTTTT
D: TRBD1; J: TRBJ1-3; size: -; V: TRBV23-1; CDR3: CASSQPGQGHGNTIYF; DNA: TGCGCCAGCAGTCAACCAGGACAGGGGCATGGAAACACCATATATTTT
D: -; J: TRBJ2-2; size: -; V: TRBV7-2; CDR3: CASSAGQNTGELFF; DNA: TGTGCCAGCAGCGCGGGACAAAACACCGGGGAGCTGTTTTTT
D: -; J: TRBJ2-5; size: -; V: TRBV30; CDR3: CAWSSKETQYF; DNA: TGTGCCTGGAGTTCCAAGGAGACCCAGTACTTC
D: TRBD2; J: TRBJ2-7; size: few; V: TRBV4-3; CDR3: CASSQAPSGGYEQYF; DNA: TGCGCCAGCAGCCAAGCGCCTAGCGGGGGATACGAGCAGTACTTC
D: -; J: TRBJ1-2; size: few; V: TRBV7-9; CDR3: CASSLVLGRPLGYTF; DNA: TGTGCCAGCAGCTTAGTTCTCGGACGGCCTCTTGGCTACACCTTC
D: -; J: TRBJ2-3; size: few; V: TRBV9; CDR3: CASSRGGEGTDTQYF; DNA: TGTGCCAGCAGCCGCGGGGGCGAGGGCACAGATACGCAGTATTTT
D: -; J: TRBJ2-1; size: few; V: TRBV7-9; CDR3: CASSLGQANEQFF; DNA: TGTGCCAGCAGCTTAGGACAGGCCAATGAGCAGTTCTTC
D: -; J: TRBJ2-5; size: few; V: TRBV7-9; CDR3: CAGAGAAQETQYF; DNA: TGTGCCGGAGCTGGGGCAGCCCAAGAGACCCAGTACTTC
D: -; J: TRBJ2-4; size: few; V: TRBV7-2; CDR3: CASSLVALAKNIQYF; DNA: TGTGCCAGCAGCTTAGTTGCTCTAGCCAAAAACATTCAGTACTTC